The 16 T cell receptor beta chains given below trace back to one sample, sequenced in a study of blood T cell repertoires in COVID-19. Sequenced by immunoSEQ multiplex PCR; TCRdb stores in-frame clones only, minus some. The table includes tens of thousands of clones, 88% detected once. Sequencing was carried out using peripheral blood. The receptors shown here come from a human donor in a cohort sampled during active COVID-19.

This clone was picked up one time. The genes are TRBV4-1 and TRBJ1-1, with 8 bases fitting TRBD1. The trim removed 4 bases at V and 1 base at J, leaving 5 bases unmatched. This CDR3 is 15 amino acids long. Germline loops: CDR1 MGHRA, CDR2 YSYEKL. Here the CDR3 DNA reads TGCGCCAGCAGCCTCATACAGGGGGGGAACACTGAAGCTTTCTTT. Translated: CASSLIQGGNTEAFF.

The rearrangement joins TRBV7-3 to TRBJ2-1, with 9 bases identical to TRBD2. The trim removed 5 bases at V and 10 bases at J, leaving 12 bases unmatched. The CDR3 spans 15 residues. Germline V gene lookup returns CDR1 SGHTA and CDR2 FQGTGA. This CDR3 is CASSPQSSGSGEQFF. The DNA for the CDR3 is TGTGCCAGCAGCCCTCAGAGTAGCGGGAGCGGCGAGCAGTTCTTC.

This sequence joins TRBV10-3 and TRBJ1-1; 10 nucleotides match TRBD1. Germline V gene data show CDR1 as ENHRY and CDR2 as SYGVKD. Trimming at V came to 6 bases and at J to 1 base, leaving 5 bases not matched to a gene. This CDR3 has 15 residues. Written as DNA, the CDR3 is TGTGCCATCAGCCCGACAGGGGGCAAGAACACTGAAGCTTTCTTT. Residues: CAISPTGGKNTEAFF.

On this clone: Its ends do not fully match the called genes, so a read error is possible. The rearrangement joins TRBV5-6 to TRBJ1-5; weak D call: TRBD1 (6 bases). This CDR3 comprises 15 residues. CDR1 and CDR2 (germline): SGHDT, YYEEEE. In DNA, the CDR3 is TGTACCAGCAGCACCTGGACAGTCAACTCTCAGCCCCAGCATTTT. Translating gives CTSSTWTVNSQPQHF.

This chain links TRBV28 with TRBJ2-3; D is undetermined. The CDR3 runs to 12 residues. Trimming stripped 4 bases from V and 7 bases from J, with 9 bases between. Germline V lookup: CDR1 MDHEN, CDR2 SYDVKM. CDR3 loop: CASSSSPNTQYF. For the CDR3, the DNA is TGTGCCAGCAGTTCCTCTCCTAATACGCAGTATTTT.

V is TRBV2 and J is TRBJ1-2; possibly TRBD1 for D (5 bases). The germline V and J ends were trimmed by 8 bases and 2 bases, with 15 bases remaining between them. The CDR3 spans 14 residues. Looked up from germline, CDR1 is SNHLY and CDR2 is FYNNEI. The CDR3 DNA sequence: TGTGCCAGCCGGTGGGGCAGGCAGAACTATGGCTACACCTTC. It is translated as CASRWGRQNYGYTF.

CDR3 in amino acids: CASSLAGTGSTNTGELFF. The CDR3 DNA reads as TGTGCCAGCAGCTTAGCCGGGACAGGATCCACGAACACCGGGGAGCTGTTTTTT. The rearrangement links TRBV7-6 to TRBJ2-2; 8 bases align to TRBD1. CDR1 is SGHVS, CDR2 FNYEAQ, per germline. The CDR3 has 18 amino acids. V trimming: 0 bases; J trimming: 0 bases; junction bases outside the gene matches: 6. The full variable domain, in which reference TRBV7-6 and TRBJ2-2 provide the parts outside the CDR3, is GAGVSQSPRYKVTKRGQDVALRCDPISGHVSLYWYRQALGQGPEFLTYFNYEAQQDKSGLPNDRFSAERPEGSISTLTIQRTEQRDSAMYRCASSLAGTGSTNTGELFFGEGSRLTVL.

The J gene is TRBJ2-1, the V gene TRBV5-1; unclear D gene. Germline CDR1 SGHRS, CDR2 YFSETQ. The CDR3 runs to 13 residues. Trimming stripped 1 base from V and 5 bases from J, with 7 bases between. The CDR3 sequence is CASSLILNNEQFF. Here the CDR3 DNA reads TGCGCCAGCAGCTTGATTCTAAACAATGAGCAGTTCTTC. Filled out from reference TRBV5-1 and TRBJ2-1, the complete variable domain reads KAGVTQTPRYLIKTRGQQVTLSCSPISGHRSVSWYQQTPGQGLQFLFEYFSETQRNKGNFPGRFSGRQFSNSRSEMNVSTLELGDSALYLCASSLILNNEQFFGPGTRLTVL.

This chain connects TRBV28 to TRBJ2-7, with D hard to call. V lost 2 bases and J 6 bases, leaving 11 bases between the germline ends. The germline gives CDR1 MDHEN, CDR2 SYDVKM. The CDR3 is made up of 13 amino acids. The CDR3 DNA is TGTGCCAGCAGTTTAGTGGTCTTGGCCGAGCAGTACTTC. It codes for CASSLVVLAEQYF.

This clone was seen only a few times. This chain links TRBV30 with TRBJ1-2; D unresolved. Germline V gene lookup returns CDR1 GTSNPN and CDR2 SVGIG (reference sequence). Trimming removed 5 bases from V and 7 bases from J, with 17 bases in between. CDR3 length: 13 amino acids. The CDR3, as DNA: TGTGCCTGGGATGCTCGGGTATCCGGTGGCTACACCTTC. It translates to CAWDARVSGGYTF. Variable domain in full (rest from reference TRBV30 and TRBJ1-2): SQTIHQWPATLVQPVGSPLSLECTVEGTSNPNLYWYRQAAGRGLQLLFYSVGIGQISSEVPQNLSASRPQDRQFILSSKKLLLSDSGFYLCAWDARVSGGYTFGSGTRLTVV.

The chain links TRBV5-1 to TRBJ1-2; maybe TRBD1 (5 bases). The CDR3 spans 14 residues. Looked up from germline, CDR1 is SGHRS and CDR2 is YFSETQ. Trimming pared 0 bases from V and 6 bases from J, leaving 12 bases between. CDR3 region: CASSLEGLPDGYTF. In nucleotides, the CDR3 is TGCGCCAGCAGCTTGGAGGGACTGCCCGATGGCTACACCTTC.

This rearrangement joins TRBV5-1 to TRBJ2-3; 8 bases map to TRBD2. Germline CDR1 SGHRS, CDR2 YFSETQ. The CDR3 extends over 16 amino acids. With V trimmed by 0 bases and J by 1 base, 4 bases remained unmatched. CDR3 sequence: CASSLAGLARTDTQYF. The CDR3 coding sequence is TGCGCCAGCAGCTTGGCAGGACTAGCCCGCACAGATACGCAGTATTTT.

The V and J genes are TRBV7-2 and TRBJ2-1; 10 nucleotides match TRBD1. V was clipped by 4 bases and J by 7 bases; unmatched bases: 19. This CDR3 contains 19 residues. CDR1 and CDR2 (germline): SGHTA, FQGNSA. CDR3: CASSSQGSLGQGRRNEQFF. CDR3 sequence (DNA): TGTGCCAGCAGCTCCCAAGGCTCCTTGGGACAGGGGAGGAGGAATGAGCAGTTCTTC. The complete variable domain, with remaining parts taken from reference TRBV7-2 and TRBJ2-1, reads GAGVSQSPSNKVTEKGKDVELRCDPISGHTALYWYRQSLGQGLEFLIYFQGNSAPDKSGLPSDRFSAERTGGSVSTLTIQRTQQEDSAVYLCASSSQGSLGQGRRNEQFFGPGTRLTVL.

The chain joins TRBV7-9 to TRBJ2-5; 9 nucleotides line up with TRBD1. Germline CDR1 reads SEHNR; CDR2 reads FQNEAQ (reference sequence). Losses at the gene ends were 5 bases for V and 7 bases for J; bases not matched to a gene: 8. This CDR3 region has 14 residues. DNA of the CDR3: TGTGCCAGCAGCCAACCGGGACAGGGCACGACCCAGTACTTC. It codes for CASSQPGQGTTQYF.

A remark on this clone: A read error may produce the germline difference seen at one junction end. The rearrangement joins TRBV6-2 or TRBV6-3 to TRBJ2-7; 8 nucleotides agree with TRBD1. The CDR3 spans 12 residues. Germline V gene sequence: CDR1 MNHEY, CDR2 SVGEGT. CDR3 sequence (DNA): TGTGCCAGCAGTTACTCGTCAGGGGGCGTCCTCTTC. Translating gives CASSYSSGGVLF.

The chain couples TRBV5-1 to TRBJ2-1; TRBD1 matches at 8 bases. V shed 4 bases and J 6 bases; nucleotides not matched to a gene: 9. Per germline, CDR1 SGHRS and CDR2 YFSETQ. This CDR3 comprises 15 residues. For the CDR3, the DNA is TGCGCCAGCAGCCTGACAGGGGACGGGCCCAATGAGCAGTTCTTC. Protein: CASSLTGDGPNEQFF.